The clone carrying this TCR beta chain was observed a few times. The data belong to a study of T-cell memory formation after mild COVID-19. TCRdb passed the 5' RACE reads through MiXCR, listing each CDR3 protein once. The sample holds hundreds of thousands of distinct CDR3 sequences, about 20% seen once. The V gene lost 2 bases and the J gene lost 7 bases, with 12 bases spanning the gap. The CDR3 is made up of 14 amino acids. CDR1 is MGHRA, CDR2 YSYEKL, per germline. Source material: PBMCs or a T cell subset sorted from them (not recorded which). The J gene is TRBJ2-1, the V gene TRBV4-1; D is undetermined. This TCR derives from an adult woman who had mild COVID-19 (a few samples of this study predate the infection). Cell type and time point are not known. Written as DNA, the CDR3 is TGCGCCAGCAGCCAAAGCCGGGCGCTAAATGAGCAGTTCTTC. Amino acids: CASSQSRALNEQFF.